This T cell receptor (beta chain) was recorded in a study of chronic HIV infection and antiretroviral therapy. The count of this clonotype is one. TCRdb reprocessed the 5' RACE reads via MiXCR and lists one record per CDR3 protein. Among 45,000 to 60,000 distinct CDR3 sequences listed, about 18% were seen once. Per the germline V gene, CDR1 is SGHRS and CDR2 is YFSETQ. V gave up 4 bases and J gave up 0 bases; unmatched junction bases: 5. The CDR3 totals 15 residues. The origin of this receptor is an adult who had HIV and had not received antiretroviral therapy, or was an uninfected healthy control (not recorded which). The material sequenced was peripheral blood. The chain joins TRBV5-1 to TRBJ2-3; TRBD2 matches at 7 bases. The chain's CDR3 is CASSLLAASTDTQYF. The CDR3, as DNA: TGCGCCAGCAGCCTCCTAGCGGCTAGCACAGATACGCAGTATTTT.